This T cell receptor beta chain was captured by sequencing in a study of T cell clonality in common variable immunodeficiency. Regarding the study as a whole: Repertoire-complication correlations in CVID were limited by patient heterogeneity. TCRbeta clonality was increased in CVID versus healthy controls. Fewer deletions and N-nucleotide insertions were reportedly seen in common variable immunodeficiency TCR beta sequences.

The table lists this clone with a few counts. The antigen remains undetermined. The read is 3 residues too short to cover the CDR3 end, so that end is filled in from the germline J gene. The table came from immunoSEQ multiplex PCR; TCRdb's copy has only in-frame clones and leaves some out. The sample yields 39,000 or so clones, without any singletons. Germline CDR1 reads SGHDN; CDR2 reads FVKESK. With 0 bases clipped from V and 2 bases from J, the junction kept 7 bases outside the gene matches. The CDR3 loop spans 17 amino acids. This sequence originates from a person aged 18 to 75 in good health. The gene calls are TRBV14 and TRBJ2-7; 10 bases align to TRBD1. The sequenced material came from peripheral blood mononuclear cells. The CDR3 region is CASSQEAIGQGAYEQYF. CDR3 DNA (partial): TGTGCCAGCAGCCAAGAGGCGATCGGACAGGGGGCCTACGAG.